Following are 16 T cell receptor beta chains from one sample sequenced in a study of shared clonotypes between healthy human individuals. Sequencing used immunoSEQ multiplex PCR; TCRdb keeps in-frame clones, though not all of them. Of 1.4 million or so clones in the sample, 97% to 99% were seen once. Sequencing was carried out using naive CD4+ T cells sorted from blood. Documented subset: CD45RA+ positively selected. The receptors here all came from a man aged 25 to 40 in good health.

J is TRBJ1-2 and V is TRBV15; D not resolved. This CDR3 is built from 17 residues. The germline V and J ends were trimmed by 0 bases and 3 bases, with 17 bases remaining between them. Germline CDR1 reads LNHNV; CDR2 reads YYDKDF (reference sequence). DNA of the CDR3: TGTGCCACCAGCAGAGATGTCAGAGAGGTACGCGACTATGGCTACACCTTC. Translation: CATSRDVREVRDYGYTF.

This sequence joins TRBV5-1 and TRBJ2-7, with 7 bases that match TRBD1. CDR3 length equals 15 residues. V was clipped by 0 bases and J by 2 bases; unmatched bases: 5. Looked up from germline, CDR1 is SGHRS and CDR2 is YFSETQ. This CDR3 reads CASSLVGTEAYEQYF. CDR3 DNA sequence: TGCGCCAGCAGCTTGGTAGGGACAGAGGCCTACGAGCAGTACTTC.

The gene calls are TRBV27 and TRBJ1-2; D uncertain. Germline-derived CDR1 and CDR2 are MNHEY and SMNVEV (reference sequence). The CDR3 runs to 12 residues. Between the trimmed V and J ends, which lost 8 bases and 6 bases, there was a span of 13 bases. The CDR3 DNA is TGTGCCAGCGGAGTCGGGATGGATGGCTACACCTTC. As protein: CASGVGMDGYTF.

The chain joins TRBV7-9 to TRBJ2-7, with 9 bases fitting TRBD2. V was clipped by 1 base and J by 3 bases; unmatched bases: 16. CDR1 and CDR2 (germline): SEHNR, FQNEAQ (reference sequence). There are 19 residues in the CDR3. CDR3: CASSLVRGGRAVGYYEQYF. The CDR3 coding sequence is TGTGCCAGCAGCTTAGTTCGCGGCGGGAGGGCAGTTGGGTACTACGAGCAGTACTTC.

The J gene is TRBJ2-3, the V gene TRBV9, with a weak D call TRBD1 (6 bases). Germline V gene data show CDR1 as SGDLS and CDR2 as YYNGEE. V lost 3 bases, J lost 6 bases, and 11 bases lay in between. CDR3 size: 13 residues. The CDR3 sequence is CASSATGKDTQYF. The CDR3 DNA is TGTGCCAGCAGCGCAACAGGGAAGGATACGCAGTATTTT. Based on the CDR3 plus reference TRBV9 and TRBJ2-3, the full variable domain is DSGVTQTPKHLITATGQRVTLRCSPRSGDLSVYWYQQSLDQGLQFLIQYYNGEERAKGNILERFSAQQFPDLHSELNLSSLELGDSALYFCASSATGKDTQYFGPGTRLTVL.

The V gene is TRBV5-6, the J gene TRBJ1-1, with D perhaps TRBD1 (6 bases). CDR3 length: 14 amino acids. In germline, CDR1 is SGHDT, CDR2 YYEEEE. V was pared by 1 base and J by 7 bases, with 14 bases between. This chain's CDR3 is CASSLRGGPIEAFF. The CDR3 DNA reads TGTGCCAGCAGCTTGCGGGGGGGGCCGATTGAAGCTTTCTTT.

The rearrangement uses TRBV5-1 and TRBJ2-5; D not certain. Germline CDR1 SGHRS, CDR2 YFSETQ. With 4 bases removed from V and 5 bases from J, the gap between germline ends came to 18 bases. The CDR3 is made up of 15 amino acids. The CDR3 sequence: CASSLRDFQEETQYF. In nucleotides, the CDR3 is TGCGCCAGCAGCCTCAGAGATTTCCAGGAGGAGACCCAGTACTTC.

With respect to this clone: Additional DNA sequences in this sample encode the identical CDR3. This chain connects TRBV6-5 to TRBJ2-7, with 8 bases identical to TRBD1. The V and J ends lost 6 bases and 4 bases, in that order; junction bases with no gene match: 5. This CDR3 has 13 residues. Germline V CDR1 and CDR2: MNHEY, SVGAGI. CDR3 sequence: CASSRTGRYEQYF. In DNA form, the CDR3 reads TGTGCCAGCAGCCGGACAGGGCGGTACGAGCAGTACTTC.

For the CDR3, the DNA is TGTGCCAGCAGCTCAGGGACGGGTATTGGGCCCCAGCATTTT. Amino acids: CASSSGTGIGPQHF. V gene TRBV7-9 combines with J gene TRBJ1-5; weak D call: TRBD1 (5 bases). The germline V gene has CDR1 SEHNR and CDR2 FQNEAQ (reference sequence). V lost 4 bases and J lost 9, with 16 bases in between. The CDR3 loop spans 14 amino acids.

The rearrangement links TRBV29-1 to TRBJ2-7; the match to TRBD2 covers 8 bases. Germline lookup yields CDR1 SQVTM and CDR2 ANQGSEA. Trimming at V came to 4 bases and at J to 4 bases, leaving 15 bases not matched to a gene. This CDR3 spans 16 amino acids. CDR3 DNA sequence: TGCAGCGTTGTGACCTTGCCCGGCGGGAGGCATTACGAGCAGTACTTC. Protein sequence: CSVVTLPGGRHYEQYF.

V is TRBV19 and J is TRBJ2-1, with 10 bases aligning to TRBD2. J was trimmed by 15 bases and V by 1 base; bases with no gene match: 6. The CDR3 is made up of 13 amino acids. Germline V gives CDR1 LNHDA, CDR2 SQIVND (reference sequence). CDR3 in amino acids: CASSIVAGLAPFF. In nucleotides, the CDR3 is TGTGCCAGTAGTATAGTGGCGGGACTAGCGCCGTTCTTC.

The chain has TRBV6-5 and TRBJ2-1; TRBD2 matches 7 bases. The germline V gene encodes CDR1 MNHEY and CDR2 SVGAGI. The V segment lost 2 bases and the J segment 3 bases; nucleotides outside the gene matches: 4. The CDR3 sequence is 15 residues long. The DNA of the CDR3 is TGTGCCAGCAGTTACGCGGGAGCCTTCTACAATGAGCAGTTCTTC. Amino acid sequence: CASSYAGAFYNEQFF.

The rearrangement links TRBV5-1 to TRBJ1-1; the D gene is possibly TRBD1 (6 bases). The CDR3 has 15 residues. V was trimmed by 3 bases and J by 0 bases, leaving 12 bases between them. Looked up from germline, CDR1 is SGHRS and CDR2 is YFSETQ. The CDR3 spells CASSSSDRLNTEAFF. The DNA for the CDR3 is TGCGCCAGCAGCTCTTCGGACAGATTGAACACTGAAGCTTTCTTT.

The J gene is TRBJ2-3, the V gene TRBV7-8, with 7 bases matching TRBD1. The germline V gene encodes CDR1 SGHVS and CDR2 FQNEAQ. V was clipped by 6 bases and J by 10 bases; unmatched bases: 7. This CDR3 has 12 residues. This CDR3 reads CASRPQGPAQYF. CDR3 sequence (DNA): TGTGCCAGCAGGCCACAGGGGCCTGCGCAGTATTTT.

The CDR3 sequence is CASSLIWGMRGNEQFF. The CDR3 DNA follows: TGTGCCAGCAGCTTAATCTGGGGGATGCGGGGCAATGAGCAGTTCTTC. The V gene is TRBV7-2, the J gene TRBJ2-1, with D possibly TRBD2 on 6 matching bases. With 2 bases removed from V and 6 bases from J, the gap between germline ends came to 17 bases. The CDR3 runs 16 residues. Germline V gives CDR1 SGHTA, CDR2 FQGNSA.

The V and J genes are TRBV7-9 and TRBJ1-2; tentatively, D is TRBD1 (5 bases). Germline V gives CDR1 SEHNR, CDR2 FQNEAQ (reference sequence). V was trimmed by 1 base and J by 2 bases, leaving 8 bases between them. This CDR3 contains 14 residues. CDR3 region: CASSLGRENYGYTF. The CDR3 region has the DNA TGTGCCAGCAGCTTAGGCAGGGAGAACTATGGCTACACCTTC.